This T cell receptor (beta chain) was observed in a study of cytomegalovirus exposure and HLA in healthy donors. General study findings and limits: Rarity characterized most TCR sequences, yet some public TCRs appeared in many donors. In a later analysis, TCR beta V- and J-gene trimming was associated with a missense DCLRE1C variant.

This PCR relied on a set of 60 Vbeta primers and 13 Jbeta primers. TCRdb's copy holds only in-frame clones and misses some; the assay was immunoSEQ multiplex PCR. This sample carries some 140,000 clones, roughly three quarters of them seen once, and the ten largest clones take approximately 0.86%. As for this clone: The antigen remains undetermined.

CDR3 length equals 16 residues. The germline V gene has CDR1 SGHRS and CDR2 YFSETQ. Trimming cost V 0 bases and J 4 bases, with 13 bases left between them. The rearrangement joins TRBV5-1 to TRBJ2-2; the D gene is possibly TRBD1 (5 bases). This receptor was identified in a woman in her sixties or seventies in good health and CMV-seronegative. The material sequenced was PBMCs. CDR3 DNA sequence: TGCGCCAGCAGCTTGGTGGGGCAGAGAGGCACCGGGGAGCTGTTTTTT. Its translation: CASSLVGQRGTGELFF.